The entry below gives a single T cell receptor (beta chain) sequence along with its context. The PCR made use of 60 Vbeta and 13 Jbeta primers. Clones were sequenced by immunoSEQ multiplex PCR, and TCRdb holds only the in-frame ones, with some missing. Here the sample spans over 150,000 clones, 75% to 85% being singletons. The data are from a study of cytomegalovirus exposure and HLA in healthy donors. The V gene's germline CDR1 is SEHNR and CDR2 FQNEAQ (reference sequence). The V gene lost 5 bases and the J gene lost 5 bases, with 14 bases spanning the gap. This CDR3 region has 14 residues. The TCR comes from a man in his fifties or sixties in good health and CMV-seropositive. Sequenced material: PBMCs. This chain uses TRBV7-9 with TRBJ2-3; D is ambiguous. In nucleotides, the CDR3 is TGTGCCAGCAGCACCTCCTGGGCTGGAGATACGCAGTATTTT. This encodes CASSTSWAGDTQYF.